The 26 T cell receptor beta chains below were found in one sample sequenced in a study of T cell responses to AZD1222 COVID-19 vaccine. Generated by immunoSEQ multiplex PCR, the TCRdb table keeps only in-frame clones and is missing some. The sample lists about 100,000 clones; around 90% were seen once. The sample in question was peripheral blood, obtained on day 0 of AZD1222 vaccination. These receptors were collected from an adult in good health.

The chain joins TRBV6-5 to TRBJ1-2; the D gene is possibly TRBD1 (5 bases). This CDR3 spans 12 amino acids. Trimming took off 6 bases at V and 6 bases at J, with 11 bases between the two ends. Per the germline V gene, CDR1 is MNHEY and CDR2 is SVGAGI. The CDR3 coding sequence is TGTGCCAGCAGCCTACCAGGGAATGGCTACACCTTC. Encoded protein: CASSLPGNGYTF.

The count of this clone is one. V usage is TRBV5-1 and J usage is TRBJ1-1; D gene ambiguous. Germline assignment: CDR1 SGHRS and CDR2 YFSETQ. The CDR3 has 14 amino acids. V lost 1 base and J 1 base, leaving 8 bases between the germline ends. CDR3 coding DNA: TGCGCCAGCAGCTTGCGTGGAGAGAACACTGAAGCTTTCTTT. Translation: CASSLRGENTEAFF.

The chain joins TRBV3-1 (or the pseudogene TRBV3-2) to TRBJ2-1; 9 nucleotides match TRBD1. Germline loops: CDR1 LGHDT, CDR2 YNNKEL (reference sequence). This CDR3 is built from 15 residues. The V gene end was trimmed by 5 bases and the J gene end by 8 bases; junction bases not matched to a gene: 10. The CDR3 loop reads CASSKGQGQGDEQFF. CDR3 coding DNA: TGTGCCAGCAGCAAAGGACAGGGGCAGGGCGATGAGCAGTTCTTC.

The rearrangement uses TRBV10-3 and TRBJ2-7; D unclear. The CDR3 loop spans 12 amino acids. The V and J ends lost 4 bases and 1 base respectively, with 5 bases between them. Germline values: CDR1 ENHRY, CDR2 SYGVKD. The CDR3 region is CAISGSSYEQYF. CDR3 DNA sequence: TGTGCCATCAGTGGGTCTTCCTACGAGCAGTACTTC.

The rearrangement uses TRBV5-1 and TRBJ2-1; 13 positions agree with TRBD2. The CDR3 runs 19 residues. The trim removed 2 bases at V and 0 bases at J, leaving 8 bases unmatched. The germline gives CDR1 SGHRS, CDR2 YFSETQ. CDR3 loop: CASSFPRTSGGSSYNEQFF. As DNA, the CDR3 is TGCGCCAGCAGCTTTCCAAGGACTAGCGGGGGTAGCTCCTACAATGAGCAGTTCTTC.

J is TRBJ2-7 and V is TRBV5-1; perhaps D is TRBD1 or TRBD2 (5 bases each). Germline values: CDR1 SGHRS, CDR2 YFSETQ. V was pared by 0 bases and J by 6 bases, with 16 bases between. The CDR3 totals 15 residues. This CDR3 is CASSLEAPGAGEQYF. In DNA form, the CDR3 reads TGCGCCAGCAGCTTGGAGGCTCCTGGGGCGGGCGAGCAGTACTTC.

J is TRBJ1-1 and V is TRBV15; a weak D match, TRBD1 (5 bases). Germline V gives CDR1 LNHNV, CDR2 YYDKDF (reference sequence). Trimming shortened V by 3 bases and J by 1 base, and 9 bases separated the two germline ends. The CDR3 totals 14 residues. CDR3 protein: CATSRGGANTEAFF. As DNA, the CDR3 is TGTGCCACCAGCAGGGGAGGGGCGAACACTGAAGCTTTCTTT.

This rearrangement joins TRBV29-1 to TRBJ2-3; the match to TRBD2 covers 13 bases. The CDR3 is 15 amino acids. The ends lost 6 bases at V and 2 bases at J; junction bases unmatched: 5. Germline CDR1 reads SQVTM; CDR2 reads ANQGSEA. The CDR3 sequence is CSVAGTSGDTDTQYF. The CDR3 nucleotides are TGCAGCGTCGCTGGGACTAGCGGGGACACAGATACGCAGTATTTT.

The rearrangement joins TRBV3-1 (or the pseudogene TRBV3-2) to TRBJ2-7; D gene unclear. Trimming took off 4 bases at V and 0 bases at J, with 10 bases between the two ends. The CDR3 sequence is 14 residues long. Germline V gene sequence: CDR1 LGHDT, CDR2 YNNKEL (reference sequence). The CDR3 loop reads CASSRQVDSYEQYF. CDR3 coding DNA: TGTGCCAGCAGCCGGCAAGTGGACTCCTACGAGCAGTACTTC.

This chain connects TRBV11-2 to TRBJ2-7, with a weak D call TRBD2 (6 bases). The germline gives CDR1 SGHAT, CDR2 FQNNGV. The CDR3 has 15 residues. The germline V and J ends were trimmed by 1 base and 6 bases, with 16 bases remaining between them. This CDR3 is CASSLGRVRRGEQYF. CDR3 bases: TGTGCCAGCAGCTTAGGGAGGGTGCGCCGGGGCGAGCAGTACTTC.

This chain connects TRBV4-1 to TRBJ1-4; D is uncertain. CDR1 is MGHRA and CDR2 is YSYEKL in the germline V gene. The CDR3 is 13 residues long. V was trimmed by 4 bases and J by 6 bases, leaving 9 bases between them. This chain's CDR3 is CASSRWSDEKLFF. The DNA of the CDR3 is TGCGCCAGCAGCCGGTGGAGCGATGAAAAACTGTTTTTT.

The V call is TRBV3-1 (or the pseudogene TRBV3-2), the J call TRBJ2-7; 11 bases align to TRBD2. J gave up 7 bases and V 2 bases, and 4 bases lay outside the gene matches. Per the germline V gene, CDR1 is LGHDT and CDR2 is YNNKEL (reference sequence). This CDR3 is 14 amino acids long. The CDR3 nucleotides read TGTGCCAGCAGCCAAATAGCGGGGGGGCTGGAGCAGTACTTC. It specifies CASSQIAGGLEQYF.

The chain carries TRBV18 and TRBJ1-1, with TRBD1 matching over 7 bases. The J segment lost 7 bases and the V segment lost 2 bases, leaving 13 bases of the junction unmatched. CDR3 length equals 16 residues. Germline V gene sequence: CDR1 KGHSH, CDR2 LQKENI. This CDR3 is CASSPSRGLTTIEAFF. In DNA form, the CDR3 reads TGTGCCAGCTCACCATCCAGGGGGTTGACCACAATTGAAGCTTTCTTT.

This sequence joins TRBV6-1 and TRBJ2-4; D uncertain. Germline CDR1 is MNHNS and CDR2 is SASEGT. The CDR3 sequence is 13 residues long. Trimming left V 0 bases short and J 8 bases short, with 8 bases between. CDR3 bases: TGTGCCAGCAGTGAAGCGGGCAGCTACATTCAGTACTTC. It specifies CASSEAGSYIQYF.

The rearrangement joins TRBV12-5 to TRBJ1-1; D gene unclear. The CDR3 runs 15 residues. V shed 2 bases and J shed 5 bases, with 15 bases lying between them. Germline V CDR1 and CDR2: LGHNT, FRNRAP. This CDR3 reads CASGLNGVTATEAFF. Written as DNA, the CDR3 is TGTGCTAGTGGTTTGAACGGGGTAACGGCGACTGAAGCTTTCTTT.

The chain combines TRBV5-1 with TRBJ2-3; D gene uncertain. The CDR3 length is 15 residues. Germline V gives CDR1 SGHRS, CDR2 YFSETQ. With 0 bases removed from V and 3 bases from J, the gap between germline ends came to 11 bases. CDR3 protein: CASSLGSTNTDTQYF. The DNA for the CDR3 is TGCGCCAGCAGCTTGGGCTCTACCAATACAGATACGCAGTATTTT.

This clone occurred a few times. The rearrangement links TRBV12-3 or TRBV12-4 to TRBJ1-5; D is undetermined. The CDR3 length is 13 residues. Trimming removed 7 bases at V and 2 bases at J, with 9 bases between. DNA for the CDR3: TGTGCCAGCAAGTTAGGGCGCAATCAGCCCCAGCATTTT. The encoded protein is CASKLGRNQPQHF.

The chain is built from TRBV7-9 and TRBJ2-4; weak D call: TRBD2 (5 bases). CDR1 SEHNR and CDR2 FQNEAQ come from the germline V gene (reference sequence). This CDR3 region has 17 residues. V lost 2 bases, J lost 12 bases, and 26 bases lay in between. CDR3 sequence: CASSLSVLLGPRDTQYF. The CDR3 coding sequence is TGTGCCAGCAGCTTATCGGTTTTACTAGGCCCAAGGGATACTCAGTACTTC.

The genes are TRBV6-2 or TRBV6-3 and TRBJ1-5; maybe TRBD1 (6 bases). The ends were cut back, 2 bases at V and 3 bases at J, with 11 bases in the middle. Germline V CDR1 and CDR2: MNHEY, SVGEGT. The CDR3 covers 15 residues. In nucleotides, the CDR3 is TGTGCCAGCAGTTACATGGACAGCTTCAATCAGCCCCAGCATTTT. Residues: CASSYMDSFNQPQHF.

The chain couples TRBV11-2 to TRBJ1-6, with a tentative D call TRBD1 (6 bases). CDR3 length: 15 residues. CDR1 SGHAT and CDR2 FQNNGV come from the germline V gene. V was clipped by 5 bases and J by 1 base, with 9 bases between them. CDR3 coding DNA: TGTGCCAGCAGCCGGACAGTTTCCTATAATTCACCCCTCCACTTT. Its translation is CASSRTVSYNSPLHF. Full variable domain (missing parts from reference TRBV11-2 and TRBJ1-6): EAGVAQSPRYKIIEKRQSVAFWCNPISGHATLYWYQQILGQGPKLLIQFQNNGVVDDSQLPKDRFSAERLKGVDSTLKIQPAKLEDSAVYLCASSRTVSYNSPLHFGNGTRLTVT.

This chain links TRBV10-3 with TRBJ2-7; 10 nucleotides align to TRBD2. With V trimmed by 5 bases and J by 5 bases, 6 bases remained unmatched. The CDR3 sequence is 14 residues long. The germline gives CDR1 ENHRY, CDR2 SYGVKD. CDR3 nucleotide sequence: TGTGCCATCAGTCCTCTAGCGGGAGTAAACGAGCAGTACTTC. Residues: CAISPLAGVNEQYF.

The J gene is TRBJ1-5, the V gene TRBV19; TRBD1 is a possible D gene (5 bases). Trimming took off 0 bases at V and 7 bases at J, with 13 bases between the two ends. Germline-derived CDR1 and CDR2 are LNHDA and SQIVND (reference sequence). The CDR3 is 15 residues long. The CDR3 region has the DNA TGTGCCAGTAGTATAGAAGGAGGGGTGCGGCAGCCCCAGCATTTT. The encoded protein is CASSIEGGVRQPQHF.

The chain recombines TRBV13 with TRBJ1-6, with D perhaps matching TRBD1 (5 bases). V lost 0 bases, J lost 0 bases, and 6 bases lay in between. The length of the CDR3 is 16 residues. Germline CDR1 is PRHDT and CDR2 is FYEKMQ (reference sequence). The chain's CDR3 is CASSLGGDSYNSPLHF. The CDR3, as DNA: TGTGCCAGCAGCTTAGGGGGGGACTCCTATAATTCACCCCTCCACTTT.

The rearrangement links TRBV5-1 to TRBJ1-6; TRBD1 is a possible D gene (6 bases). There are 15 residues in the CDR3. Between the trimmed V and J ends, which lost 3 bases and 10 bases, there was a span of 17 bases. Germline CDR1 SGHRS, CDR2 YFSETQ. CDR3 nucleotides: TGCGCCAGCAGCTCCCGGGAACAGGGCAACTCACCCCTCCACTTT. This encodes CASSSREQGNSPLHF.

The genes are TRBV6-2 or TRBV6-3 and TRBJ2-1; 10 nucleotides agree with TRBD1. The germline gives CDR1 MNHEY, CDR2 SVGEGT. This CDR3 contains 17 residues. J gave up 8 bases and V 4 bases, and 14 bases lay outside the gene matches. In DNA form, the CDR3 reads TGTGCCAGCAGTTCCCTAACCGGGACAGGGGATTGGCATGAGCAGTTCTTC. Translation gives CASSSLTGTGDWHEQFF.

The V call is TRBV27, the J call TRBJ1-4; TRBD1 aligns across 11 bases. The junction had 6 bases not matched to a gene; V was cut back by 5 bases and J by 4 bases. Looked up from germline, CDR1 is MNHEY and CDR2 is SMNVEV (reference sequence). The CDR3 spans 16 residues. This CDR3 reads CASSPGTGGYNEKLFF. In DNA form, the CDR3 reads TGTGCCAGCAGTCCCGGGACAGGGGGATATAATGAAAAACTGTTTTTT.